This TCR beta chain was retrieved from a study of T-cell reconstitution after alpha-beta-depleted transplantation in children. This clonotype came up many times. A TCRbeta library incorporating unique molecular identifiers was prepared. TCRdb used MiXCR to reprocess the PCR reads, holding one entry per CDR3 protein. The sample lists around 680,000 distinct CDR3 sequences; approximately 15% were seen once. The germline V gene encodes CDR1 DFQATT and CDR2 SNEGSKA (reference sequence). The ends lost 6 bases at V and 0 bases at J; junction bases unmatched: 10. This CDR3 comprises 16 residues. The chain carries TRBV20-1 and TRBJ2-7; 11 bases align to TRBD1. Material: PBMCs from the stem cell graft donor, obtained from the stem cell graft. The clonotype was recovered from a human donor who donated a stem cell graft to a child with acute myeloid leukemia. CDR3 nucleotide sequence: TGCAGTGCCACTCCTTGGGGACAGGGGGTCTCCTACGAGCAGTACTTC. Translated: CSATPWGQGVSYEQYF.